This T cell receptor (beta chain) was sequenced during a study of brain T cells in children with intractable seizures. Time point described: blood from clinic visit 5 months post-surgery; TSC patient then seizure free. The data were produced by immunoSEQ multiplex PCR, yet TCRdb's version contains in-frame clones alone and is incomplete. The repertoire includes about 340,000 clones, approximately 93% of them detected once, and 5.5% to 6% sits in the top ten. With 7 bases removed from V and 1 base from J, the gap between germline ends came to 14 bases. Germline loops: CDR1 MNHEY, CDR2 SVGAGI. The CDR3 extends over 15 amino acids.

The J gene is TRBJ2-1, the V gene TRBV6-5; D is perhaps TRBD2 (6 bases). Sequencing used peripheral blood, obtained more than 4 months after surgery. The TCR was taken from a boy in the first two years of life with tuberous sclerosis and intractable seizures. Written as DNA, the CDR3 is TGTGCCAGCAACGAATGGGGGGTATCCTACAATGAGCAGTTCTTC. It specifies CASNEWGVSYNEQFF.